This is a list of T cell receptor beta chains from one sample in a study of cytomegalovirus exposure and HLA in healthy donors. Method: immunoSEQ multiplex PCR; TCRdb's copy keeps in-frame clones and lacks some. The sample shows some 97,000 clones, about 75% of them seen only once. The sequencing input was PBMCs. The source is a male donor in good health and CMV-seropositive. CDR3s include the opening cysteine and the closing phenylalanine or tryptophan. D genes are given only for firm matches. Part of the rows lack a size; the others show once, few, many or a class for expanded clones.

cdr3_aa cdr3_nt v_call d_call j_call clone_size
CASSPGTGLNYGYTF TGTGCCAGCAGTCCGGGGACAGGGCTTAACTATGGCTACACCTTC TRBV5-6 TRBD1 TRBJ1-2 once
CASSAGGTVTYEQYF TGTGCCAGCAGCGCGGGGGGGACAGTAACCTACGAGCAGTACTTC TRBV5-6 TRBD2 TRBJ2-7 .
CASSQIPGTSGGTQYF TGTGCCAGCAGCCAGATTCCCGGGACTAGCGGGGGTACGCAGTATTTT TRBV4-2 TRBD2 TRBJ2-3 .
CASSIGRGSTDTQYF TGTGCCAGTAGTATCGGTAGGGGTAGCACAGATACGCAGTATTTT TRBV19 . TRBJ2-3 .
CASSRGQGYEQYF TGTGCCAGCAGCCGTGGACAGGGCTACGAGCAGTACTTC TRBV7-9 TRBD1 TRBJ2-7 .
CATTESSYEQYF TGTGCCACGACGGAGAGCTCCTACGAGCAGTACTTC TRBV25-1 . TRBJ2-7 .
CASSWSGTESGQYF TGCGCCAGCAGCTGGTCCGGGACAGAATCCGGCCAGTACTTC TRBV5-1 TRBD1 TRBJ2-5 .
CASSPRGRGNTIYF TGTGCCAGCAGCCCAAGAGGGCGAGGAAACACCATATATTTT TRBV7-8 . TRBJ1-3 .
CASSSTVDRGYEQYF TGTGCCAGCAGCTCCACGGTGGACAGGGGTTACGAGCAGTACTTC TRBV28 TRBD1 TRBJ2-7 .
CASRSPFGGGAYNEQFF TGTGCCAGCAGGTCCCCCTTTGGCGGGGGGGCATACAATGAGCAGTTCTTC TRBV27 TRBD2 TRBJ2-1 .
CARSLGTSGGSSSYEQYF TGTGCCAGAAGCTTGGGGACTAGCGGGGGTTCTAGCTCCTACGAGCAGTACTTC TRBV5-3 TRBD2 TRBJ2-7 .
CASSVGWGGGNEKLFF TGTGCCAGCAGCGTAGGGTGGGGCGGAGGGAATGAAAAACTGTTTTTT TRBV9 . TRBJ1-4 .
CASSLAQGTDTQYF TGTGCCAGCAGCTTAGCGCAGGGAACAGATACGCAGTATTTT TRBV7-2 . TRBJ2-3 .
CASSYEGIQGTEAFF TGCGCCAGCAGCTATGAAGGGATACAGGGGACAGAAGCTTTCTTT TRBV5-1 TRBD1 TRBJ1-1 medium-sized
CASSRERDQPQHF TGTGCCAGCAGCAGGGAGAGAGATCAGCCCCAGCATTTT TRBV5-8 . TRBJ1-5 .
CASSLTSGGGVDTQYF TGCGCCAGCAGCTTGACTAGCGGGGGGGGAGTAGATACGCAGTATTTT TRBV5-1 TRBD2 TRBJ2-3 .
CASGLGDRVTGELFF TGTGCTAGTGGTTTGGGTGACAGGGTCACCGGGGAGCTGTTTTTT TRBV12-5 TRBD1 TRBJ2-2 once
CASSPRLLAGGQYF TGTGCCAGCAGCCCAAGACTACTAGCGGGGGGGCAGTATTTT TRBV9 TRBD2 TRBJ2-3 .
CAWSSGVGTDTQYF TGTGCCTGGAGTTCCGGGGTTGGCACAGATACGCAGTATTTT TRBV30 . TRBJ2-3 .
CATSRVRGGEQFF TGTGCCACCAGCAGGGTGCGGGGGGGCGAGCAGTTCTTC TRBV15 TRBD2 TRBJ2-1 .